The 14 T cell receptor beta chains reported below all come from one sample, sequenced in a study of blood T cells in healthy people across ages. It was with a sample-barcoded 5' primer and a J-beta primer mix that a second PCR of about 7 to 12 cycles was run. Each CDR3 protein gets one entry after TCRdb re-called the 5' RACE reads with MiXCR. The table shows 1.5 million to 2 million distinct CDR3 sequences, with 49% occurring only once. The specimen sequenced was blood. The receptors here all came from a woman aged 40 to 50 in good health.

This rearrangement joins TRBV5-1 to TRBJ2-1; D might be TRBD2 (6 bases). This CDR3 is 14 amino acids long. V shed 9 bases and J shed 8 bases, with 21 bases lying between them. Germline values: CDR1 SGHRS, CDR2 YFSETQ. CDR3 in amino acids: CATRIITSGDEQFF. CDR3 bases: TGCGCCACCCGAATCATCACTTCGGGGGATGAGCAGTTCTTC.

CDR3 DNA sequence: TGTGCCAGCAGCTTAGACCGGGGTAAAGAGACCCAGTACTTC. Translation: CASSLDRGKETQYF. The chain is built from TRBV7-2 and TRBJ2-5; weak D call: TRBD2 (5 bases). The CDR3 totals 14 residues. Germline V gene sequence: CDR1 SGHTA, CDR2 FQGNSA. The V end lost 1 base, the J end lost 3 bases, and 9 bases lay between the germline ends.

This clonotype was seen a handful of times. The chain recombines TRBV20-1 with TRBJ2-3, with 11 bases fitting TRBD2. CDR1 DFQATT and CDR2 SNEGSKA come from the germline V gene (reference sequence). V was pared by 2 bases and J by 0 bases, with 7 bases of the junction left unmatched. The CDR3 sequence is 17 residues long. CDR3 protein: CSARQISGGESTDTQYF. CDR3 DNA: TGCAGTGCTAGACAAATTAGCGGGGGGGAAAGCACAGATACGCAGTATTTT.

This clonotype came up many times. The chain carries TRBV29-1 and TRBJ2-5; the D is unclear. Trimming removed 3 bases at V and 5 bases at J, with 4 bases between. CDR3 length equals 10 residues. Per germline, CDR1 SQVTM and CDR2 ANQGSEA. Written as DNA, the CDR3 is TGCAGCGTTGACCGGGAGACCCAGTACTTC. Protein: CSVDRETQYF. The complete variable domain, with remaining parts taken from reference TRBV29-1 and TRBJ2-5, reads SAVISQKPSRDICQRGTSLTIQCQVDSQVTMMFWYRQQPGQSLTLIATANQGSEATYESGFVIDKFPISRPNLTFSTLTVSNMSPEDSSIYLCSVDRETQYFGPGTRLLVL.

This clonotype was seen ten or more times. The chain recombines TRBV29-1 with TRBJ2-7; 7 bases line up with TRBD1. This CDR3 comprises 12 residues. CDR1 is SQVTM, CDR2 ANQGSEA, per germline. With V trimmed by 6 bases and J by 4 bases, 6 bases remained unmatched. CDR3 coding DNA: TGCAGCGTCGGTACAGGGGTTTACGAGCAGTACTTC. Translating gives CSVGTGVYEQYF.

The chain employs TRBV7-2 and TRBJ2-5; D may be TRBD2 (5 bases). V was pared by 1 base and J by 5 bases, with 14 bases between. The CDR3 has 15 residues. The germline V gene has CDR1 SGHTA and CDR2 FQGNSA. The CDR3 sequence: CASSLDSSNSETQYF. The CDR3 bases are TGTGCCAGCAGCTTAGATTCTAGCAATTCGGAGACCCAGTACTTC.

The CDR3 loop is CSARGHQGIHNEQFF. CDR3 nucleotides: TGCAGTGCAAGGGGACACCAGGGGATTCACAATGAGCAGTTCTTC. The chain is built from TRBV20-1 and TRBJ2-1, with D possibly TRBD1 on 6 matching bases. Germline-derived CDR1 and CDR2 are DFQATT and SNEGSKA (reference sequence). The CDR3 totals 15 residues. V dropped 6 bases and J dropped 5 bases, with 20 bases sitting between them.

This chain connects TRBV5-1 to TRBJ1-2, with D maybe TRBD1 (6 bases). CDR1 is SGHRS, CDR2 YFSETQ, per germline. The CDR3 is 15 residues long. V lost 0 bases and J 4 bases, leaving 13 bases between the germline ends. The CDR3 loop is CASSLGEGDTYGYTF. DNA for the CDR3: TGCGCCAGCAGCTTGGGAGAGGGGGACACCTATGGCTACACCTTC.

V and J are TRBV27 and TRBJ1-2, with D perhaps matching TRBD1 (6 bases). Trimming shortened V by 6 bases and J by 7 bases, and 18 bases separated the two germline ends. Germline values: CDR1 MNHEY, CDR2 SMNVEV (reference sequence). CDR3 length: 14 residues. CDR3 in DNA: TGTGCCAGCAGAGCCGGGACACCCTTGGGTGGCTACACCTTC. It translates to CASRAGTPLGGYTF.

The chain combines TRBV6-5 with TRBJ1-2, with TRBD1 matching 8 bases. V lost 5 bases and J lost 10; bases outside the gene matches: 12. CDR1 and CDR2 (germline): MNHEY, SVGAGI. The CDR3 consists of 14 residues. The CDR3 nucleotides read TGTGCCAGCAGTAAGCCAGGGACAGGTGGGGACTACACCTTC. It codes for CASSKPGTGGDYTF.

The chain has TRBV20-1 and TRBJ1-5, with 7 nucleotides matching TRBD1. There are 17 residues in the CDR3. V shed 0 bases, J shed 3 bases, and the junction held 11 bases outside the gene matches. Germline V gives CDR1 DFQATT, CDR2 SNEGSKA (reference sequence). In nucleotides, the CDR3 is TGCAGTGCTAGAGATAATTCGGGACAGCGGTTCAATCAGCCCCAGCATTTT. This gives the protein CSARDNSGQRFNQPQHF.

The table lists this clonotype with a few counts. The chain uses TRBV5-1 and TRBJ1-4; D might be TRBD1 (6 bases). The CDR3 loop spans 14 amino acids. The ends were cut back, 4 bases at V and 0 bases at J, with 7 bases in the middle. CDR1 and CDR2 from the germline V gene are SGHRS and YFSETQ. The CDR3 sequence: CASSGTTTNEKLFF. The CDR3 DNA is TGCGCCAGCAGCGGGACAACAACTAATGAAAAACTGTTTTTT.

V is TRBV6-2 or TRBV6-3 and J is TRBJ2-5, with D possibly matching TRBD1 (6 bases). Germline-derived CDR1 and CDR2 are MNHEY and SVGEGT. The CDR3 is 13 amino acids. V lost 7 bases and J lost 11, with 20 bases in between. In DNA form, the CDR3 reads TGTGCCAGCAACCCTAGGGGGACGCTAGAGCAGTACTTC. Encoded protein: CASNPRGTLEQYF.

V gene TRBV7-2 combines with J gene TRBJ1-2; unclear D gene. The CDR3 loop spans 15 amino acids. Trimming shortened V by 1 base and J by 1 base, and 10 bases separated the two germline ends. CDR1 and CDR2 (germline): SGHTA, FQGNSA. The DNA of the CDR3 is TGTGCCAGCAGCTTAGAGAGAGAAATTAACTATGGCTACACCTTC. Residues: CASSLEREINYGYTF.